The present T cell receptor beta chain was sequenced within a study of technical replicates of blood from several donors. Generated by immunoSEQ multiplex PCR, the TCRdb table keeps only in-frame clones and is missing some. The table shows about 85,000 clones, with about 93% occurring only once. V was cut by 6 bases and J by 10 bases, with 13 bases left in between. The CDR3 extends over 12 amino acids. Germline CDR1 is SGHTA and CDR2 is FQGNSA. The rearrangement joins TRBV7-2 to TRBJ2-1; tentatively, D is TRBD1 (6 bases). The sample taken for sequencing was T cells isolated from PBMCs. The receptor was derived from a human donor in good health. The CDR3 loop reads CASSYTGKEQFF. The CDR3 nucleotides are TGTGCCAGCAGTTACACAGGGAAGGAGCAGTTCTTC.